This T cell receptor beta chain was recovered during a study of blood T cell repertoires in COVID-19. CDR3 length: 15 residues. Germline loops: CDR1 SGHAT, CDR2 FQNNGV. V lost 1 base, J lost 15 bases, and 12 bases stayed unmatched. Some clones are missing from TCRdb's copy, which holds only in-frame ones; the method was immunoSEQ multiplex PCR. The sample has tens of thousands of clones, about 74% seen once. The chain couples TRBV11-2 to TRBJ2-1; TRBD2 agrees at 10 bases. Sequencing was done on a sample of peripheral blood. The receptor was derived from a human donor in a cohort sampled during active COVID-19. This chain's CDR3 is CASSLGGRLAGVRFF. In DNA form, the CDR3 reads TGTGCCAGCAGCTTAGGGGGGCGGCTAGCGGGAGTACGGTTCTTC.